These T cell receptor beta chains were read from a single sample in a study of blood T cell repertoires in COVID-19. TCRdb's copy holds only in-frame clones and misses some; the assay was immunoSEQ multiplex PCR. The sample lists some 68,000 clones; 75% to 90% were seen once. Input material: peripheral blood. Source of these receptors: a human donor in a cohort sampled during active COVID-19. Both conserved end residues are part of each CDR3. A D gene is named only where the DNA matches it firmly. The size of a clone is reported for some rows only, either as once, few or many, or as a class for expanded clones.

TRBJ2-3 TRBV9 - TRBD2 CASSVGGGRPSSTDTQYF TGTGCCAGCAGCGTAGGGGGCGGGAGGCCTTCTAGCACAGATACGCAGTATTTT
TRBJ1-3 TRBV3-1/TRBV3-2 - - CASSQAPIGNTIYF TGTGCCAGCAGCCAAGCCCCCATCGGAAACACCATATATTTT
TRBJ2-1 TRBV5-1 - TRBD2 CASSLGGAGERDNEQFF TGCGCCAGCAGCTTGGGTGGAGCGGGAGAAAGGGACAATGAGCAGTTCTTC
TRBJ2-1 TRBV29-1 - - CSVGPNSDEQFF TGCAGCGTTGGTCCCAACTCGGATGAGCAGTTCTTC
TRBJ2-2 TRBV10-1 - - CAIARTEGREELFF TGCGCCATAGCCCGGACAGAGGGACGAGAGGAGCTGTTTTTT
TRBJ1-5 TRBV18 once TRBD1 CASSSGTDSNQPQHF TGTGCCAGCTCGTCCGGGACAGATAGCAATCAGCCCCAGCATTTT
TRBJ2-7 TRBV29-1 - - CSLHRVQAYEQYF TGCAGCCTCCACAGGGTCCAGGCCTACGAGCAGTACTTC
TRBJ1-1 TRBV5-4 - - CASSFPSNTEAFF TGTGCCAGCAGCTTCCCTTCGAACACTGAAGCTTTCTTT
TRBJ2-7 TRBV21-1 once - CASSPSLTGTASYTGNEQYF TGTGCCAGCAGCCCGTCTCTTACGGGAACTGCCTCTTACACAGGGAACGAGCAGTACTTC
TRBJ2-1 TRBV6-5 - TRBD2 CASISAGGVSEQFF TGTGCCAGCATTTCGGCGGGAGGGGTCAGTGAGCAGTTCTTC
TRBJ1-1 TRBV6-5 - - CASRRSADCTEAFF TGTGCCAGCAGGAGGTCGGCCGATTGCACTGAAGCTTTCTTT
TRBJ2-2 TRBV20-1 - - CSASPPRGAGTGELFF TGCAGTGCTAGTCCCCCCCGGGGGGCGGGCACCGGGGAGCTGTTTTTT
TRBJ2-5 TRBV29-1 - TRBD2 CSVHSSGRETQYF TGCAGCGTTCATTCTAGCGGGAGAGAGACCCAGTACTTC
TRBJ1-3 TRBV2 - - CASRAGIAIYF TGTGCCAGCAGGGCGGGGATCGCCATATATTTT
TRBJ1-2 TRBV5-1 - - CASSPGQGMGYTF TGCGCCAGCAGCCCCGGCCAGGGGATGGGCTACACCTTC
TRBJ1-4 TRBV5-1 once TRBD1 CASSLNGDRGEKLFF TGCGCCAGCAGCTTGAATGGGGACAGGGGGGAAAAACTGTTTTTT